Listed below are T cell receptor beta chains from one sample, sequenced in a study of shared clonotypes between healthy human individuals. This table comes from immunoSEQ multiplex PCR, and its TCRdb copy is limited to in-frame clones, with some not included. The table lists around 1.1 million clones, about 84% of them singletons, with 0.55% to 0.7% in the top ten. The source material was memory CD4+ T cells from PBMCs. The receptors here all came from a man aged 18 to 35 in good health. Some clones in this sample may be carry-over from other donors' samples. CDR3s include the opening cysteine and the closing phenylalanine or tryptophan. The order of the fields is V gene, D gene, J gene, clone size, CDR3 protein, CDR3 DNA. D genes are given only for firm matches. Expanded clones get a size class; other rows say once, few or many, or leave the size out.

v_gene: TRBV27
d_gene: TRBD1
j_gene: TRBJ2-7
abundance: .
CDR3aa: CASSFNGQAVYVYEQYF
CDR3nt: TGTGCCAGCAGTTTTAATGGACAGGCAGTTTATGTCTACGAGCAGTACTTC

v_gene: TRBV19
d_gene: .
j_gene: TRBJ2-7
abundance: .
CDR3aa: CASSIPGATYEQYF
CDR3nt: TGTGCCAGTAGTATACCAGGGGCGACCTACGAGCAGTACTTC

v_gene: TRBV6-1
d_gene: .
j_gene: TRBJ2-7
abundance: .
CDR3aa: CASSVLAREQYF
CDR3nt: TGTGCCAGCAGTGTCCTCGCCAGGGAGCAGTACTTC

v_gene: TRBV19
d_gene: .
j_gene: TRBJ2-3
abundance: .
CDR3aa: CASSSSSGDTQYF
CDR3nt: TGTGCCAGTAGTTCGAGTAGTGGAGATACGCAGTATTTT

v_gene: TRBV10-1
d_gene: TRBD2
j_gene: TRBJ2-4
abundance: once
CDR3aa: CASSEDSSGRNIQYF
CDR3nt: TGCGCCAGCAGTGAGGATAGTAGCGGGAGAAACATTCAGTACTTC

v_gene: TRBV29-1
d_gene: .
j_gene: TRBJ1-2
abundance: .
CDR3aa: CSVPGGYGYTF
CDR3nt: TGCAGCGTTCCGGGGGGCTATGGCTACACCTTC

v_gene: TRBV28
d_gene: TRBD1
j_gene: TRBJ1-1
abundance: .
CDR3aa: CASRKQGVSTEAFF
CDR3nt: TGTGCCAGCAGGAAACAGGGGGTGAGCACTGAAGCTTTCTTT

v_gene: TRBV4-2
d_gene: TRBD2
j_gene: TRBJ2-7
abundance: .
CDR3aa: CASSQGSLGLAGAEQYF
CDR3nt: TGTGCCAGCAGCCAAGGAAGTTTGGGACTAGCGGGAGCCGAGCAGTACTTC

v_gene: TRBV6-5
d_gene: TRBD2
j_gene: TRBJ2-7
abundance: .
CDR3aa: CASSTDSGSGFEQYF
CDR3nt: TGTGCCAGCAGTACAGATAGCGGGAGTGGGTTCGAGCAGTACTTC

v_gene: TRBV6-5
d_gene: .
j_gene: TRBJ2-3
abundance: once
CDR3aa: CASSYSRGTDTQYF
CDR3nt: TGTGCCAGCAGTTACTCCCGGGGCACAGATACGCAGTATTTT

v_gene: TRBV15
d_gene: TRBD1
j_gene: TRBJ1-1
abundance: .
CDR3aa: CATSRLQGVPEAFF
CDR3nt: TGTGCCACCAGCAGACTACAGGGGGTCCCTGAAGCTTTCTTT

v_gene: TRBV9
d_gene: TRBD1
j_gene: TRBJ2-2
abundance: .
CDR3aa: CASSVLGQGNGELFF
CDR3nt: TGTGCCAGCAGCGTTTTAGGACAGGGAAACGGGGAGCTGTTTTTT

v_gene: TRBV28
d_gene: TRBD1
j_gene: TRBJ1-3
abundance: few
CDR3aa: CASSNDRAGNTIYF
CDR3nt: TGTGCCAGCAGTAACGACAGGGCTGGAAACACCATATATTTT

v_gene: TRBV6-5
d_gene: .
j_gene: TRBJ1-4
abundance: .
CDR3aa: CASSPAGGHEKLFF
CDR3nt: TGTGCCAGCAGTCCCGCCGGAGGGCATGAAAAACTGTTTTTT

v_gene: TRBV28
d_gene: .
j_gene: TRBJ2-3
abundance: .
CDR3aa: CASSSNILGSIDTQYF
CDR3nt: TGTGCCAGCAGCTCGAACATACTAGGGTCGATAGATACGCAGTATTTT

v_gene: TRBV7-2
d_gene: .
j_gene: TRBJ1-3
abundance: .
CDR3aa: CASSPDSPGNTIYF
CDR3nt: TGTGCCAGCAGCCCCGACAGTCCTGGAAACACCATATATTTT

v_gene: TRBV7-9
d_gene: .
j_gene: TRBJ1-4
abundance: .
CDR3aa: CASSRREDLEKLFF
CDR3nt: TGTGCCAGCAGCCGCCGGGAAGACCTCGAAAAACTGTTTTTT

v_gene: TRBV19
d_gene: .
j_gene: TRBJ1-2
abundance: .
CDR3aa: CASSVVGQLSEGYTF
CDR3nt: TGTGCCAGTAGTGTAGTGGGCCAGCTATCTGAAGGCTACACCTTC

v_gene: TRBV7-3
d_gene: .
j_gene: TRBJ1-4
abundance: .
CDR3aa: CASSLNARATNEKLFF
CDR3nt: TGTGCCAGCAGCTTAAATGCCCGAGCAACTAATGAAAAACTGTTTTTT

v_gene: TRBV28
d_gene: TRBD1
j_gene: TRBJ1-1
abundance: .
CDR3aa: CASDKRTGGWITEAFF
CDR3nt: TGTGCCAGCGACAAACGGACAGGGGGCTGGATCACTGAAGCTTTCTTT

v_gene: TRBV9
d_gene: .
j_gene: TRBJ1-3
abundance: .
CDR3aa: CASSVAPAGNTIYF
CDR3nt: TGTGCCAGCAGCGTAGCCCCCGCTGGAAACACCATATATTTT

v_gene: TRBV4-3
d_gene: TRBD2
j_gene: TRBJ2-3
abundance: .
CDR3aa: CASSLRTLLAGGYPSTDTQYF
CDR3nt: TGCGCCAGCAGCCTCCGAACCCTACTAGCGGGGGGATACCCTAGCACAGATACGCAGTATTTT

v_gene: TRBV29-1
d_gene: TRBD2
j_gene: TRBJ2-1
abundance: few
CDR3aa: CSVEGLAGGEQFF
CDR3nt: TGCAGCGTGGAAGGGTTAGCGGGAGGTGAGCAGTTCTTC

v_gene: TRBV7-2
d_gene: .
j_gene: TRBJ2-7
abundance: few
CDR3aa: CASSYRGADEQYF
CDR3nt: TGTGCCAGCAGCTATAGAGGAGCTGACGAGCAGTACTTC

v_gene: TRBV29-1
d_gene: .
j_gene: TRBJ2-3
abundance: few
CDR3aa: CSAKVADTQYF
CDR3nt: TGCAGCGCAAAGGTAGCAGATACGCAGTATTTT

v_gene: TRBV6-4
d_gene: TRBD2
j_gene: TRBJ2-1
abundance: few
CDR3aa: CASSEAGGSYNEQFF
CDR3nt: TGTGCCAGCAGTGAGGCGGGAGGCAGCTACAATGAGCAGTTCTTC

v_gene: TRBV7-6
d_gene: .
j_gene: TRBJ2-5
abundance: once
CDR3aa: CASSLANHRGGETQYF
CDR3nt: TGTGCCAGCAGCTTGGCCAATCACAGGGGAGGAGAGACCCAGTACTTC

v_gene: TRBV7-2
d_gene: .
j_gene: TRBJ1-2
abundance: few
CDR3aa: CASSLAVVNYGYTF
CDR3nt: TGTGCCAGCAGCTTAGCCGTCGTTAACTATGGCTACACCTTC

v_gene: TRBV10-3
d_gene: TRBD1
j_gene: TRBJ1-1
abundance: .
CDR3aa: CAISLGQGADTEAFF
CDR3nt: TGTGCCATCAGTTTAGGACAGGGGGCGGACACTGAAGCTTTCTTT

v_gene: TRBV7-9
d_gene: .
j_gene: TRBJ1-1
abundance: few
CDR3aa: CASSRLGVTEAFF
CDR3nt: TGTGCCAGCAGCCGACTTGGGGTGACTGAAGCTTTCTTT

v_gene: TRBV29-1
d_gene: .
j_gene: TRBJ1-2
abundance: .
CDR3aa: CSTVGQNYGYTF
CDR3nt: TGCAGCACGGTCGGGCAAAACTATGGCTACACCTTC

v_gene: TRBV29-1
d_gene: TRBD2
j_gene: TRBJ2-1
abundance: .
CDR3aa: CSVEARLADSYNEQFF
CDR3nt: TGCAGCGTTGAAGCCCGGCTAGCGGACTCCTACAATGAGCAGTTCTTC

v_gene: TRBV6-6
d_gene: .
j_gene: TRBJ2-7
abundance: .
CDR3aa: CASSYGDSGLGYEQYF
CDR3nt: TGTGCCAGCAGTTACGGCGATTCAGGGCTGGGATACGAGCAGTACTTC

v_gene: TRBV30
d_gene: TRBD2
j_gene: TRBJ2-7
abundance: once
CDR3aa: CAWSRGLAIYEQYF
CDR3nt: TGTGCCTGGAGTAGGGGACTAGCGATATATGAGCAGTACTTC

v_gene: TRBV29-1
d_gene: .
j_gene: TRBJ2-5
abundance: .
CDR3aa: CSVEGVAQETQYF
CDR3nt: TGCAGCGTTGAAGGCGTCGCCCAAGAGACCCAGTACTTC

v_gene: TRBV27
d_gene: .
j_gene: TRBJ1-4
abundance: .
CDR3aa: CASSLTGAFNEKLFF
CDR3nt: TGTGCCAGCAGTTTGACGGGGGCGTTTAATGAAAAACTGTTTTTT

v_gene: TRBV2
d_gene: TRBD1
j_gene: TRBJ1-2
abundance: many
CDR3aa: CASSGTGTNPFGYTF
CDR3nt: TGTGCCAGCAGTGGGACAGGAACGAACCCTTTTGGCTACACCTTC

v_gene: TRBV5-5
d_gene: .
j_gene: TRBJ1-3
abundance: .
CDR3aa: CASAKPASLSGNTIYF
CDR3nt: TGTGCCAGCGCAAAACCCGCCAGCCTCTCTGGAAACACCATATATTTT

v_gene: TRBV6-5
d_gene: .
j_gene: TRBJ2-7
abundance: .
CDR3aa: CASSYSWDRSEQYF
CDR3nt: TGTGCCAGCAGTTACTCTTGGGACCGGAGCGAGCAGTACTTC

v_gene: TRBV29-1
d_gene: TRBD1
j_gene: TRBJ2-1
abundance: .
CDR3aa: CSGKTGVEQFF
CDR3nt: TGCAGCGGTAAGACAGGGGTTGAGCAGTTCTTC

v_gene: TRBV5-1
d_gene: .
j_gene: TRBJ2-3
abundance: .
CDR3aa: CASSSGTATDTQYF
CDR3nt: TGCGCCAGCAGCAGTGGGACTGCCACAGATACGCAGTATTTT

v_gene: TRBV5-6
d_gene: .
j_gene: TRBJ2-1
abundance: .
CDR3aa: CASSQGGPEFF
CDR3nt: TGTGCCAGCAGCCAGGGAGGTCCAGAGTTCTTC

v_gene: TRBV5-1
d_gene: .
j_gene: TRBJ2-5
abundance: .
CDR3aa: CASSFGSQETQYF
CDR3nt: TGCGCCAGCAGCTTTGGGAGTCAAGAGACCCAGTACTTC

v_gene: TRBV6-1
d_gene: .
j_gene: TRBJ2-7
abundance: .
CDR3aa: CASSESGYEQYF
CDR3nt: TGTGCCAGCAGTGAATCGGGATACGAGCAGTACTTC

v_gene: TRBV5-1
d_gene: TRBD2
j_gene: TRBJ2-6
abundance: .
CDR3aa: CASSLGEGSPGANVLTF
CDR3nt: TGCGCCAGCAGCTTGGGGGAGGGGTCCCCTGGGGCCAACGTCCTGACTTTC

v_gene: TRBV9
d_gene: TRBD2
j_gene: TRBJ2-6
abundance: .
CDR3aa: CASSRRTSGRGTSGANVLTF
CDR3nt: TGTGCCAGCAGCCGAAGGACTAGCGGGAGAGGAACGAGTGGGGCCAACGTCCTGACTTTC

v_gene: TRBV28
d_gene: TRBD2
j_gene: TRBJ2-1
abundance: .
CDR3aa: CASSSLAGSSYNEQFF
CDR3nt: TGTGCCAGCAGTTCTCTAGCGGGAAGCTCCTACAATGAGCAGTTCTTC